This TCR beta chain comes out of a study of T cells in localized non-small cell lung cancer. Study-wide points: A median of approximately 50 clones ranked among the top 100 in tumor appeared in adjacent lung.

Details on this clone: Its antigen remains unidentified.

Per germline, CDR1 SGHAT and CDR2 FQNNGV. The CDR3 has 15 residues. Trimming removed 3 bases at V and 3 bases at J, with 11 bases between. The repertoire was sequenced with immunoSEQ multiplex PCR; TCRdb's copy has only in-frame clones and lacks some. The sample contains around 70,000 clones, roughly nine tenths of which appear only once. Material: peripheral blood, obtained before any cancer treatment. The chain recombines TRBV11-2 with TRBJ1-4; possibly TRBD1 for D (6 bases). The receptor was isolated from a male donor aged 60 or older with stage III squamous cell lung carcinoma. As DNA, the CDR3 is TGTGCCAGCAGCTTGGGGGGGCCGGCTAATGAAAAACTGTTTTTT. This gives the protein CASSLGGPANEKLFF. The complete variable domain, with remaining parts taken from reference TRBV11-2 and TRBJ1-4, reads EAGVAQSPRYKIIEKRQSVAFWCNPISGHATLYWYQQILGQGPKLLIQFQNNGVVDDSQLPKDRFSAERLKGVDSTLKIQPAKLEDSAVYLCASSLGGPANEKLFFGSGTQLSVL.